This TCR beta chain was observed in a study of glioma-infiltrating T cells after dendritic cell vaccination. Across the whole study: At biweekly intervals, patients got three intradermal dendritic cell vaccine injections.

PBMC sampling occurred before vaccination, two weeks after the third dose, and at progression. The CDR3 loop spans 15 amino acids. CDR1 is MDHEN, CDR2 SYDVKM, per germline. The V segment lost 7 bases and the J segment 6 bases; nucleotides outside the gene matches: 10. The PCR used 60 V beta and 13 J beta primers. The data were produced by immunoSEQ multiplex PCR, yet TCRdb's version contains in-frame clones alone and is incomplete. The data show about 96,000 clones, with 79% seen just once and nearly 6% held by the top ten. The sample consisted of blood, taken before dendritic cell vaccination. The chain joins TRBV28 to TRBJ2-1; 9 bases align to TRBD1. The clonotype was recovered from a human donor with glioblastoma. CDR3: CASNSRDRVSNEQFF. CDR3 DNA: TGTGCCAGCAACTCCCGGGACAGGGTTTCCAATGAGCAGTTCTTC.